Listed below are T cell receptor beta chains from one sample, sequenced in a study of memory CD4+ T cells and cytomegalovirus serostatus. The table came from immunoSEQ multiplex PCR; TCRdb's copy has only in-frame clones and leaves some out. The data show 50,000 to 75,000 clones, with around four fifths seen just once and around 0.9% held by the top ten. The sequenced sample consisted of memory CD4+ T cells from blood. Every receptor here comes from an adult in good health and CMV-seronegative. Both conserved end residues are part of each CDR3. D genes are given only for firm matches. Clone size is not always given. Where it is, it says once, few, many or a class for expanded clones.

>TRBJ2-3|.|TRBD1|TRBV19
CASNPLHRGPDTQYF
TGTGCCAGTAACCCCCTCCACAGGGGCCCAGATACGCAGTATTTT
>TRBJ2-1|.|.|TRBV10-3
CAISADLGRSSYNEQFF
TGTGCCATCAGCGCCGATCTAGGACGAAGCTCCTACAATGAGCAGTTCTTC
>TRBJ2-1|.|.|TRBV18
CASSPILEGNEQFF
TGTGCCAGCTCACCTATTCTAGAGGGGAATGAGCAGTTCTTC
>TRBJ2-3|few|.|TRBV7-3
CASSPEGGLTDTQYF
TGTGCCAGCAGCCCCGAAGGGGGTTTGACAGATACGCAGTATTTT
>TRBJ2-7|.|.|TRBV30
CAWSGAYEQYF
TGTGCCTGGAGTGGGGCGTACGAGCAGTACTTC
>TRBJ1-2|once|TRBD1|TRBV25-1
CASRTGSNGYTF
TGTGCCAGCAGGACAGGGTCAAATGGCTACACCTTC
>TRBJ1-2|.|.|TRBV6-6
CASSPLAYGYTF
TGTGCCAGCAGCCCCCTTGCCTATGGCTACACCTTC
>TRBJ2-7|.|TRBD2|TRBV2
CASRETSGSYEQYF
TGTGCCAGCAGGGAGACTAGCGGCTCCTACGAGCAGTACTTC
>TRBJ1-5|.|TRBD1|TRBV29-1
CSVADRGLDQPQHF
TGCAGCGTAGCCGACAGGGGTCTGGATCAGCCCCAGCATTTT
>TRBJ1-2|.|.|TRBV25-1
CATSTPNYGYTF
TGTGCCACCTCTACACCTAACTATGGCTACACCTTC
>TRBJ2-3|.|.|TRBV9
CASSVALSDTQYF
TGTGCCAGCAGCGTAGCCCTCTCAGATACGCAGTATTTT
>TRBJ2-1|.|.|TRBV5-4
CASSPPGVSRTYNEQFF
TGTGCCAGCAGCCCGCCCGGCGTCTCCCGAACCTACAATGAGCAGTTCTTC
>TRBJ1-2|.|.|TRBV10-2
CASSADSFYGYTF
TGCGCCAGCAGTGCAGACTCCTTCTATGGCTACACCTTC
>TRBJ1-2|.|.|TRBV28
CASSRSKVSIYGYTF
TGTGCCAGCAGTCGATCGAAGGTGTCTATCTATGGCTACACCTTC
>TRBJ1-1|.|.|TRBV9
CASSAQTGNTEAFF
TGTGCCAGCAGCGCACAGACGGGCAACACTGAAGCTTTCTTT
>TRBJ1-6|few|.|TRBV2
CASRPDIPNSPLHF
TGTGCCAGCAGGCCGGACATACCTAATTCACCCCTCCACTTT
>TRBJ1-1|.|TRBD1|TRBV18
CASSPRTGGSTEAFF
TGTGCCAGCTCACCACGGACAGGGGGTAGCACTGAAGCTTTCTTT
>TRBJ2-7|.|.|TRBV27
CASRPSGVTSYEQYF
TGTGCCAGCAGACCGTCAGGGGTGACTTCCTACGAGCAGTACTTC
>TRBJ2-7|.|.|TRBV6-6
CAPQVGVSYEQYF
TGTGCCCCCCAGGTTGGGGTCTCCTACGAGCAGTACTTC
>TRBJ1-2|.|TRBD1|TRBV29-1
CSVEDGNRGRGYTF
TGCAGCGTTGAAGATGGAAACAGGGGGCGAGGCTACACCTTC
>TRBJ2-3|.|TRBD2|TRBV6-5
CASSYGAGVTDTQYF
TGTGCCAGCAGTTACGGAGCGGGAGTAACAGATACGCAGTATTTT
>TRBJ2-3|.|.|TRBV4-2
CASSQGLGTDTQYF
TGTGCCAGCAGCCAAGGACTAGGCACAGATACGCAGTATTTT
>TRBJ1-5|.|.|TRBV19
CASSLWTDSNQPQHF
TGTGCCAGTAGTCTGTGGACAGATAGCAATCAGCCCCAGCATTTT
>TRBJ2-7|once|.|TRBV5-6
CASTGGLAPSSYEQYF
TGTGCCAGCACTGGGGGGCTAGCGCCCAGCTCCTACGAGCAGTACTTC
>TRBJ2-6|once|.|TRBV30
CAWSPGGANVLTF
TGTGCCTGGAGTCCTGGAGGGGCCAACGTCCTGACTTTC
>TRBJ2-2|once|.|TRBV6-1
CASSEIFDRYTGELFF
TGTGCCAGCAGTGAAATTTTTGACAGGTACACCGGGGAGCTGTTTTTT
>TRBJ2-1|.|.|TRBV25-1
CASSIPRGRYNEQFF
TGTGCCAGCAGTATCCCCAGGGGGAGGTACAATGAGCAGTTCTTC
>TRBJ2-3|.|TRBD2|TRBV7-2
CASSLGAGLGTDTQYF
TGTGCCAGCAGCTTAGGTGCGGGACTAGGCACAGATACGCAGTATTTT
>TRBJ2-1|.|TRBD1|TRBV5-1
CASSPKTGGSYNEQFF
TGCGCCAGCAGCCCTAAGACAGGGGGATCCTACAATGAGCAGTTCTTC
>TRBJ2-7|.|TRBD1|TRBV18
CASSPRQGVYEQYF
TGTGCCAGCTCACCACGACAGGGGGTCTACGAGCAGTACTTC
>TRBJ1-4|few|.|TRBV7-9
CASRLTGATNEKLFF
TGTGCCAGCAGGCTGACAGGTGCAACTAATGAAAAACTGTTTTTT
>TRBJ1-5|.|TRBD1|TRBV30
CALDRGRGQPQHF
TGTGCCTTGGACAGGGGGCGTGGGCAGCCCCAGCATTTT
>TRBJ2-1|.|TRBD2|TRBV2
CASSDSGGIYNEQFF
TGTGCCAGCAGTGATTCGGGAGGAATCTACAATGAGCAGTTCTTC
>TRBJ2-1|few|.|TRBV7-2
CASSLVGNEQFF
TGTGCCAGCAGCTTAGTGGGCAATGAGCAGTTCTTC
>TRBJ2-3|.|.|TRBV14
CASSRTSTSTDTQYF
TGTGCCAGCAGCCGGACATCAACTAGCACAGATACGCAGTATTTT
>TRBJ2-1|.|.|TRBV5-1
CASGLGTYNEQFF
TGCGCCAGTGGCCTTGGCACCTACAATGAGCAGTTCTTC
>TRBJ2-1|.|TRBD2|TRBV5-6
CASSLAWTSGTYNEQFF
TGTGCCAGCAGCCTAGCCTGGACTAGCGGGACCTACAATGAGCAGTTCTTC
>TRBJ2-7|.|TRBD1|TRBV10-3
CAISARTGSSYEQYF
TGTGCCATCAGTGCCCGGACAGGGAGTTCCTACGAGCAGTACTTC
>TRBJ2-5|.|.|TRBV30
CAWTTGTPRETQYF
TGTGCCTGGACCACGGGGACTCCAAGGGAGACCCAGTACTTC
>TRBJ1-2|once|TRBD1|TRBV6-5
CASSAGGAYGYTF
TGTGCCAGCAGTGCAGGGGGCGCCTATGGCTACACCTTC